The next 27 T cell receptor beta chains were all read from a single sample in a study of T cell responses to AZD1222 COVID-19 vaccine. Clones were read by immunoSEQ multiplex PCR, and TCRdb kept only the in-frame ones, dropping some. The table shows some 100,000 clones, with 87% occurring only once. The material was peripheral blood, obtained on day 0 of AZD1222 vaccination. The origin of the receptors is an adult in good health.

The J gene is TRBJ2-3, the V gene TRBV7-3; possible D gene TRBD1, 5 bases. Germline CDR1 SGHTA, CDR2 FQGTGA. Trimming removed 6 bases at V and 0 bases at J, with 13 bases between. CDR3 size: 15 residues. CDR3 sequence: CASSSPGSSTDTQYF. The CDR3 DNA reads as TGTGCCAGCAGTTCGCCAGGGTCTAGCACAGATACGCAGTATTTT. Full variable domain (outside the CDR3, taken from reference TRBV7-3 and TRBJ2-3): GAGVSQTPSNKVTEKGKYVELRCDPISGHTALYWYRQSLGQGPEFLIYFQGTGAADDSGLPNDRFFAVRPEGSVSTLKIQRTERGDSAVYLCASSSPGSSTDTQYFGPGTRLTVL.

The CDR3 DNA is TGTGCCAGCAGTGAAGCGTGGGACGTCACTGAAGCTTTCTTT. Translated: CASSEAWDVTEAFF. This chain links TRBV6-1 with TRBJ1-1; tentative D call: TRBD1 (5 bases). The CDR3 is 14 residues long. From germline, CDR1 is MNHNS and CDR2 SASEGT. Trimming removed 0 bases from V and 4 bases from J, with 9 bases in between.

This CDR3 reads CASSLTGGAFSEAFF. DNA for the CDR3: TGTGCCAGCAGTCTAACAGGGGGCGCATTCTCTGAAGCTTTCTTT. The chain uses TRBV27 and TRBJ1-1; TRBD1 matches at 9 bases. This CDR3 contains 15 residues. Losses at the gene ends were 5 bases for V and 6 bases for J; bases not matched to a gene: 10. Germline lookup yields CDR1 MNHEY and CDR2 SMNVEV (reference sequence).

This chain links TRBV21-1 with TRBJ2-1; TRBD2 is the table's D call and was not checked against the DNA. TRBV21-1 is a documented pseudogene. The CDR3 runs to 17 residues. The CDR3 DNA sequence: TGTGCCAGCAGCAAAGAAGAAGCGGGAGGGTCCTACAATGAGCAGTTCTTC. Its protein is CASSKEEAGGSYNEQFF.

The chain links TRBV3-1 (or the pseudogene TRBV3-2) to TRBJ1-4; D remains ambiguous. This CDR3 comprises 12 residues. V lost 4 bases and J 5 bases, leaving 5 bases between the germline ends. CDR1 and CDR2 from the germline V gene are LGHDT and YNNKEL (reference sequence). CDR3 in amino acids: CASSPQNEKLFF. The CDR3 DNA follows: TGTGCCAGCAGCCCACAGAATGAAAAACTGTTTTTT.

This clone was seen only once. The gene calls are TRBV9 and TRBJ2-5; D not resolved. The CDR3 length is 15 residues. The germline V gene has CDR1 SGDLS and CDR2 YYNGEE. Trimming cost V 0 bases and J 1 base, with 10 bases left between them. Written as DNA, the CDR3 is TGTGCCAGCAGCGTAGTCGGTTTAGCCCAAGAGACCCAGTACTTC. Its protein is CASSVVGLAQETQYF.

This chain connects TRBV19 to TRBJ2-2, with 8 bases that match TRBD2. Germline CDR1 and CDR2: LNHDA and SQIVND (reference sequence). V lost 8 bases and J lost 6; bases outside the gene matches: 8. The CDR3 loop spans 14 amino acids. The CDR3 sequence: CASSGLASAGELFF. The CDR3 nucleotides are TGTGCCAGTTCAGGACTAGCTTCAGCCGGGGAGCTGTTTTTT.

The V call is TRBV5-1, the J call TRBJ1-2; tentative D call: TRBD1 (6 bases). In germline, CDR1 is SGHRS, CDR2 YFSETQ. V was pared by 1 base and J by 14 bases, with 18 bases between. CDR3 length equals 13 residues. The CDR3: CASSLSAGARGTF. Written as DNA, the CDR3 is TGCGCCAGCAGCTTGTCTGCAGGGGCCCGGGGGACCTTC.

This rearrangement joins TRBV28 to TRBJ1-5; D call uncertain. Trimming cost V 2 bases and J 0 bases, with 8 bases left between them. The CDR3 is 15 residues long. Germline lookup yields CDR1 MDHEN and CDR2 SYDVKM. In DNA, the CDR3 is TGTGCCAGCAGTTTAGGGTCTTATAGCAATCAGCCCCAGCATTTT. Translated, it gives CASSLGSYSNQPQHF.

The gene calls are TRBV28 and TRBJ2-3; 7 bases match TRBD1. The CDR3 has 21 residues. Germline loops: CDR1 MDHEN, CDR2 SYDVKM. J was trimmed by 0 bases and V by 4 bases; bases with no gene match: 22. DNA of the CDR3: TGTGCCAGCAGTTCCCCGTACACTGGGGACAGAGAACTATATAGCACAGATACGCAGTATTTT. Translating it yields CASSSPYTGDRELYSTDTQYF.

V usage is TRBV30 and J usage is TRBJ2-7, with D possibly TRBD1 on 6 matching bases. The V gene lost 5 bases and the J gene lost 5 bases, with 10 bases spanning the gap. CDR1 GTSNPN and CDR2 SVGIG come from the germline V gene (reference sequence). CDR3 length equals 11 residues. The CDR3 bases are TGTGCCTGGGGACAGTCCCACGAGCAGTACTTC. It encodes CAWGQSHEQYF.

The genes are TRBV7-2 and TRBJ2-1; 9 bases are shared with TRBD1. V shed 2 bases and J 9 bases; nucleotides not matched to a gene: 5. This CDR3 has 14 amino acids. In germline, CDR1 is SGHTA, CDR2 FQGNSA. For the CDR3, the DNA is TGTGCCAGCAGCTTACAAAGACAGGGGGGTGAGCAGTTCTTC. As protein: CASSLQRQGGEQFF.

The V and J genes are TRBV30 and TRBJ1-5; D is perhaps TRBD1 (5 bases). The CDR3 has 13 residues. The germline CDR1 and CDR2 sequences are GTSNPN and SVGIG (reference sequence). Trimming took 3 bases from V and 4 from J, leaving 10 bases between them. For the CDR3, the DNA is TGTGCCTGGAGATCCGGGGGGAATCAGCCCCAGCATTTT. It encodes CAWRSGGNQPQHF.

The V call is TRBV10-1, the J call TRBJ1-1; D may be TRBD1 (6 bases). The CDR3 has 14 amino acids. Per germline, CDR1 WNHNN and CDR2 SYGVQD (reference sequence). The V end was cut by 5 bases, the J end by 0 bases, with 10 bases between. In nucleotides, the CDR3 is TGCGCCAGCAGTCAGGGGACGGTGAACACTGAAGCTTTCTTT. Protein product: CASSQGTVNTEAFF.

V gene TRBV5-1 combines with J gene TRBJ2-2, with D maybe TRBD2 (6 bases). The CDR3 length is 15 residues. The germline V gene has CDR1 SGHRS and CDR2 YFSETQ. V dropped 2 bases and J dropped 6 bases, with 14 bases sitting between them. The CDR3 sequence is CASSFTAPGAGELFF. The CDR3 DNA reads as TGCGCCAGCAGCTTTACGGCCCCGGGGGCCGGGGAGCTGTTTTTT.

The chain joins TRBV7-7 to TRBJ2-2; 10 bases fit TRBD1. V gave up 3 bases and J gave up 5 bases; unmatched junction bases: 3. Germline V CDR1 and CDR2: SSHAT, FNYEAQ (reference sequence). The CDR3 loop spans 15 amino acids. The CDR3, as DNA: TGTGCCAGCAGCTTCGGGACAGGGGATACCGGGGAGCTGTTTTTT. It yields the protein CASSFGTGDTGELFF. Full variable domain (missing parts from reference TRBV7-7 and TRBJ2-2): GAGVSQSPRYKVTKRGQDVTLRCDPISSHATLYWYQQALGQGPEFLTYFNYEAQPDKSGLPSDRFSAERPEGSISTLTIQRTEQRDSAMYRCASSFGTGDTGELFFGEGSRLTVL.

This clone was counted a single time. The CDR3 nucleotides read TGTGCCAGCAGCTTCCAGGGGCGGGTGTCCGGCTACACCTTC. Protein sequence: CASSFQGRVSGYTF. The V gene is TRBV7-9, the J gene TRBJ1-2; TRBD1 might be the D (6 bases). V was trimmed by 3 bases and J by 8 bases, leaving 16 bases between them. The CDR3 runs to 14 residues. In germline, CDR1 is SEHNR, CDR2 FQNEAQ (reference sequence).

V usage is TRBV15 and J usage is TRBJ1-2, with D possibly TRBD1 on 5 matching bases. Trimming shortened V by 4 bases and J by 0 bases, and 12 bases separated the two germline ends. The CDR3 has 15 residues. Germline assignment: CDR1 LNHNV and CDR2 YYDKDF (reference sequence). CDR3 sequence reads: CATSIAGTANYGYTF. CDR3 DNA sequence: TGTGCCACCAGCATCGCCGGGACGGCTAACTATGGCTACACCTTC.

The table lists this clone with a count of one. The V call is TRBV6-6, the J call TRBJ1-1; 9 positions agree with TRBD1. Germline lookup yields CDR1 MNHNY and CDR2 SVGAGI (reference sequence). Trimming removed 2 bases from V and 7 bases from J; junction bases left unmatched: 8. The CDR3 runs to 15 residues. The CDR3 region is CASSYPTGGRSEAFF. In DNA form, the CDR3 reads TGTGCCAGCAGTTACCCCACAGGGGGCCGCAGTGAAGCTTTCTTT.

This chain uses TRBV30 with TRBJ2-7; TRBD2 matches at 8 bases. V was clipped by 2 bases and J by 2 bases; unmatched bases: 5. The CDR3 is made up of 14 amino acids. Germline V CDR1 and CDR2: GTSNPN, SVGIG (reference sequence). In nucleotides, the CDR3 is TGTGCCTGGAGTTCGACTAGCGCGGCCTACGAGCAGTACTTC. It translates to CAWSSTSAAYEQYF.

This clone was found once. In nucleotides, the CDR3 is TGTGCCAGCAGCCAAGTGCCAGGGTTAGAGACCCAGTACTTC. It translates to CASSQVPGLETQYF. The chain uses TRBV3-1 (or the pseudogene TRBV3-2) and TRBJ2-5; maybe TRBD1 (5 bases). The CDR3 has 14 amino acids. Between the trimmed V and J ends, which lost 1 base and 4 bases, there was a span of 10 bases. The germline CDR1 and CDR2 sequences are LGHDT and YNNKEL (reference sequence).

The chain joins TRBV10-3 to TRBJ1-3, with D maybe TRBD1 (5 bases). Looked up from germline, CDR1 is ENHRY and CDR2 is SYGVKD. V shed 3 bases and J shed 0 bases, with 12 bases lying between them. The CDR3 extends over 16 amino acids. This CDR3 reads CAISDWDDRSGNTIYF. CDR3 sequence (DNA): TGTGCCATCAGTGATTGGGACGACCGCTCTGGAAACACCATATATTTT.

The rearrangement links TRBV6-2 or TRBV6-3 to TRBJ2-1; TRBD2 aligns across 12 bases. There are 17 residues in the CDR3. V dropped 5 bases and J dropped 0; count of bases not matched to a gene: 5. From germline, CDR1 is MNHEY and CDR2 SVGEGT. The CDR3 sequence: CASSDPTSGGSYNEQFF. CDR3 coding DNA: TGTGCCAGCAGTGACCCGACTAGCGGGGGCTCCTACAATGAGCAGTTCTTC.

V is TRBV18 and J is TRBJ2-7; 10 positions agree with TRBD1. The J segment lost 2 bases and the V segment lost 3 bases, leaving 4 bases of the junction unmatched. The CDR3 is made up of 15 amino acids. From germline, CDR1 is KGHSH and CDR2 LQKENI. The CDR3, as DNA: TGTGCCAGCTCACCTCGACAGGGGGCCCCCTACGAGCAGTACTTC. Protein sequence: CASSPRQGAPYEQYF.

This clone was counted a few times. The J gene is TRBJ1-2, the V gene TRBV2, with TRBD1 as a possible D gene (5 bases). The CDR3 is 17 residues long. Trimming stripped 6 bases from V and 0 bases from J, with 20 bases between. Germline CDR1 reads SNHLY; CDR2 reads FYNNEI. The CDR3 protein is CASREWGVSVTNYGYTF. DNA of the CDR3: TGTGCCAGCAGGGAGTGGGGGGTATCGGTTACTAACTATGGCTACACCTTC.

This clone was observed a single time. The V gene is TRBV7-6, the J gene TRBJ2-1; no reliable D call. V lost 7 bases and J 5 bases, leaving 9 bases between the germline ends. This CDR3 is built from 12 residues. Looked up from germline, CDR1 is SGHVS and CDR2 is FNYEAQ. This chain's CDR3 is CASTPLNNEQFF. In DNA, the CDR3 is TGTGCCAGCACCCCATTAAACAATGAGCAGTTCTTC.

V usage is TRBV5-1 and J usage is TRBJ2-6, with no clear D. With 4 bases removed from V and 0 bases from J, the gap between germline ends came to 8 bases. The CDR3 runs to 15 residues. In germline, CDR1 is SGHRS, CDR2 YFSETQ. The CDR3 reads CASSPGNSGANVLTF. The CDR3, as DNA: TGCGCCAGCAGCCCCGGAAACTCTGGGGCCAACGTCCTGACTTTC. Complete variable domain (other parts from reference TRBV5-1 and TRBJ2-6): KAGVTQTPRYLIKTRGQQVTLSCSPISGHRSVSWYQQTPGQGLQFLFEYFSETQRNKGNFPGRFSGRQFSNSRSEMNVSTLELGDSALYLCASSPGNSGANVLTFGAGSRLTVL.